This is a list of T cell receptor beta chains from one sample in a study of cytomegalovirus exposure and HLA in healthy donors. Only in-frame clones appear in the TCRdb table, and some are missing; sequencing was by immunoSEQ multiplex PCR. Counted here are under 400,000 clones, more than 80% occurring once; the ten biggest clones make up under 0.95%. Specimen: PBMCs. The receptors come from a woman younger than 35 in good health and CMV-seronegative. The CDR3 runs from the conserved cysteine through the conserved F or W. Where a row states a size, it is once, few, many or the class of an expanded clone; other rows omit it.

clone size: few; J gene: TRBJ1-5; V gene: TRBV19; CDR3 protein: CASTEMVAGNQPQHF
clone size: NA; J gene: TRBJ2-1; V gene: TRBV4-1; CDR3 protein: CASSPRGGIRNEQFF
clone size: NA; J gene: TRBJ2-7; V gene: TRBV5-1; CDR3 protein: CASSLGGGSTYEQYF
clone size: NA; J gene: TRBJ1-2; V gene: TRBV10-3; CDR3 protein: CAISESAGWSNYGYTF
clone size: NA; J gene: TRBJ1-1; V gene: TRBV9; CDR3 protein: CASSGGQGAENTEAFF
clone size: NA; J gene: TRBJ2-1; V gene: TRBV4-1; CDR3 protein: CASSQDPGLAGNEQFF
clone size: NA; J gene: TRBJ1-2; V gene: TRBV6-1; CDR3 protein: CASTGTGGNYGYTF
clone size: NA; J gene: TRBJ2-2; V gene: TRBV27; CDR3 protein: CATCPRVGAGELFF
clone size: NA; J gene: TRBJ1-1; V gene: TRBV4-1; CDR3 protein: CASRGTGGRGGTEAFF
clone size: NA; J gene: TRBJ2-5; V gene: TRBV18; CDR3 protein: CASSPIGTGGQETQYF
clone size: NA; J gene: TRBJ2-7; V gene: TRBV7-9; CDR3 protein: CAILGGGEQYF
clone size: NA; J gene: TRBJ1-2; V gene: TRBV9; CDR3 protein: CASSPDINYGYTF
clone size: NA; J gene: TRBJ1-2; V gene: TRBV6-1; CDR3 protein: CASRAGGSHGYTF
clone size: NA; J gene: TRBJ2-3; V gene: TRBV27; CDR3 protein: CASFGLAGSTDTQYF
clone size: once; J gene: TRBJ2-1; V gene: TRBV5-6; CDR3 protein: CASSFNSGFSYNEQFF
clone size: NA; J gene: TRBJ1-5; V gene: TRBV28; CDR3 protein: CASRQGFNQPQHF
clone size: once; J gene: TRBJ1-1; V gene: TRBV25-1; CDR3 protein: CASRTGTDFNTEAFF
clone size: once; J gene: TRBJ2-1; V gene: TRBV27; CDR3 protein: CASSLAFGNEQFF
clone size: NA; J gene: TRBJ2-3; V gene: TRBV6-1; CDR3 protein: CASTQGGDTDTQYF
clone size: NA; J gene: TRBJ2-6; V gene: TRBV4-1; CDR3 protein: CASSQEQGVNSGANVLTF
clone size: few; J gene: TRBJ2-7; V gene: TRBV7-9; CDR3 protein: CASSPHPGQVTEQYF
clone size: NA; J gene: TRBJ2-7; V gene: TRBV7-2; CDR3 protein: CASSLGTLTYEQYF
clone size: once; J gene: TRBJ2-3; V gene: TRBV29-1; CDR3 protein: CSVARGRGGADTQYF
clone size: few; J gene: TRBJ2-7; V gene: TRBV7-2; CDR3 protein: CASSGRWEQYF
clone size: NA; J gene: TRBJ1-3; V gene: TRBV25-1; CDR3 protein: CASSAGPPDTIYF
clone size: NA; J gene: TRBJ1-2; V gene: TRBV6-5; CDR3 protein: CASSPPRGGYTF
clone size: NA; J gene: TRBJ1-4; V gene: TRBV5-1; CDR3 protein: CASSSIPPGEKLFF
clone size: NA; J gene: TRBJ2-7; V gene: TRBV28; CDR3 protein: CASSSPWGHPYF
clone size: once; J gene: TRBJ2-7; V gene: TRBV5-8; CDR3 protein: CASRPAVGAEQYF
clone size: NA; J gene: TRBJ2-1; V gene: TRBV28; CDR3 protein: CASSSGSQGYNEQFF
clone size: NA; J gene: TRBJ2-7; V gene: TRBV5-1; CDR3 protein: CASSFSGEPHEQYF
clone size: NA; J gene: TRBJ2-7; V gene: TRBV12-1; CDR3 protein: CASIPPGEREQYF
clone size: NA; J gene: TRBJ2-4; V gene: TRBV19; CDR3 protein: CASSLPGGGKNIQYF
clone size: NA; J gene: TRBJ1-5; V gene: TRBV27; CDR3 protein: CASSPGLLNQPQHF
clone size: NA; J gene: TRBJ2-1; V gene: TRBV27; CDR3 protein: CASSSTGFDEQFF
clone size: NA; J gene: TRBJ2-3; V gene: TRBV9; CDR3 protein: CASSVTSGQTDTQYF
clone size: NA; J gene: TRBJ2-1; V gene: TRBV28; CDR3 protein: CASSKTGTTTYNEQFF
clone size: NA; J gene: TRBJ1-2; V gene: TRBV5-1; CDR3 protein: CASSLSGSTVYGYTF
clone size: NA; J gene: TRBJ1-1; V gene: TRBV30; CDR3 protein: CAWSGTVNEAFF
clone size: NA; J gene: TRBJ1-2; V gene: TRBV7-9; CDR3 protein: CASSPGQAANYGYTF
clone size: NA; J gene: TRBJ2-7; V gene: TRBV7-6; CDR3 protein: CASSLASSYEQYF